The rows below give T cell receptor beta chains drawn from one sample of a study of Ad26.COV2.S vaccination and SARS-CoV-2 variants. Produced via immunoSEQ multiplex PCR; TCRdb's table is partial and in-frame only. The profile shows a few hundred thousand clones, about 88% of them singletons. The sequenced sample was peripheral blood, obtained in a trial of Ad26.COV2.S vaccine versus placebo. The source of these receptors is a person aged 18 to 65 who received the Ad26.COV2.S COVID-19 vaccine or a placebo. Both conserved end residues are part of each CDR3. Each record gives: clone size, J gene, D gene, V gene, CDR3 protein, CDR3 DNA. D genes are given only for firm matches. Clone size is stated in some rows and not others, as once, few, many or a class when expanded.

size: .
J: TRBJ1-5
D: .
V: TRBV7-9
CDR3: CASSLEGGAQPQHF
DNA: TGTGCCAGCAGCTTAGAGGGTGGTGCTCAGCCCCAGCATTTT

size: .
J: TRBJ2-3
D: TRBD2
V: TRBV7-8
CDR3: CASSAPLAGVVTDTQYF
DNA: TGTGCCAGCAGCGCCCCGCTAGCGGGAGTTGTCACAGATACGCAGTATTTT

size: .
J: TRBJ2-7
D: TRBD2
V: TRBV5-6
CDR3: CASSSFRESSGRPREQYF
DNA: TGTGCCAGCAGCTCTTTCAGAGAGTCTAGCGGGAGGCCCAGGGAGCAGTACTTC

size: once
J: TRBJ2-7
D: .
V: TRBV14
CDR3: CASRAFDVRFGQYF
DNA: TGTGCCAGTAGAGCTTTTGATGTACGATTTGGGCAGTACTTC

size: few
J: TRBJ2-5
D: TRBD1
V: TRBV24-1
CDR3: CATSDRGHGETQYF
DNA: TGTGCCACCAGTGACAGGGGGCATGGAGAGACCCAGTACTTC

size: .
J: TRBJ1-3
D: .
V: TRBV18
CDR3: CASSPSGSSGNTIYF
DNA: TGTGCCAGCTCACCCAGCGGTAGCTCTGGAAACACCATATATTTT

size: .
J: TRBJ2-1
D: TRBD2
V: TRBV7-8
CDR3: CASSLGPWGGRGYNEQFF
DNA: TGTGCCAGCAGCCTAGGTCCCTGGGGCGGGAGAGGGTACAATGAGCAGTTCTTC

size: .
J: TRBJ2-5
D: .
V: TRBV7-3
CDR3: CASSSGVQETQYF
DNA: TGTGCCAGCAGCTCCGGGGTCCAAGAGACCCAGTACTTC

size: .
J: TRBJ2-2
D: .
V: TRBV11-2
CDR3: CASTPSQGDTGELFF
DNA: TGTGCCAGCACCCCTTCCCAGGGCGACACCGGGGAGCTGTTTTTT

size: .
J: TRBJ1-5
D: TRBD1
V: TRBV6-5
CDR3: CASSRTGNQPQHF
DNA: TGTGCCAGCAGTCGGACAGGGAATCAGCCCCAGCATTTT

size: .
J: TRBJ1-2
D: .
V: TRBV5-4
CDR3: CASHSGGTSYGYTF
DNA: TGTGCCTCCCATTCTGGGGGAACAAGCTATGGCTACACCTTC

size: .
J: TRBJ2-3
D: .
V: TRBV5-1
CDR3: CASSLVASSDTQYF
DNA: TGCGCCAGCAGCTTGGTGGCTAGCTCAGATACGCAGTATTTT

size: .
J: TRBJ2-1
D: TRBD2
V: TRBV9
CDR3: CASSPRLAGVSHEQFF
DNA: TGTGCCAGCAGCCCCCGACTAGCGGGAGTTAGCCATGAGCAGTTCTTC

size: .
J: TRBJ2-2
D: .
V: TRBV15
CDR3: CATRGTLNTGELFF
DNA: TGTGCCACCCGGGGGACACTAAACACCGGGGAGCTGTTTTTT

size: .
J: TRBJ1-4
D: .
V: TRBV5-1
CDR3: CASSSQGSANEKLFF
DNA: TGCGCCAGCAGCAGCCAGGGATCGGCTAATGAAAAACTGTTTTTT

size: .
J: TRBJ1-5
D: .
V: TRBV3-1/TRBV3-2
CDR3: CASSQAPHGAQPQHF
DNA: TGTGCCAGCAGCCAAGCACCCCACGGTGCTCAGCCCCAGCATTTT

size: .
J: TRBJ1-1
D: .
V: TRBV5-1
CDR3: CASNQQPGKNTEAFF
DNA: TGCGCCAGCAACCAACAGCCCGGCAAGAACACTGAAGCTTTCTTT